This T cell receptor (beta chain) was identified during a study of cytomegalovirus exposure and HLA in healthy donors. Vbeta (60) and Jbeta (13) primers were used in the PCR. Clones were read by immunoSEQ multiplex PCR, and TCRdb kept only the in-frame ones, dropping some. This sample carries approximately 27,000 clones, with roughly 0.76% going to the ten biggest clones. The CDR3 is made up of 13 amino acids. Trimming shortened V by 1 base and J by 7 bases, and 9 bases separated the two germline ends. Germline V lookup: CDR1 SGHTS, CDR2 YDEGEE. The material sequenced was PBMCs. The chain recombines TRBV5-8 with TRBJ1-5, with D possibly being TRBD1 (6 bases). This sequence was found in a man aged 25 to 45 in good health and CMV-seronegative. The CDR3 loop is CASSLNREQPQHF. CDR3 coding DNA: TGTGCCAGCAGCTTGAACAGGGAGCAGCCCCAGCATTTT.